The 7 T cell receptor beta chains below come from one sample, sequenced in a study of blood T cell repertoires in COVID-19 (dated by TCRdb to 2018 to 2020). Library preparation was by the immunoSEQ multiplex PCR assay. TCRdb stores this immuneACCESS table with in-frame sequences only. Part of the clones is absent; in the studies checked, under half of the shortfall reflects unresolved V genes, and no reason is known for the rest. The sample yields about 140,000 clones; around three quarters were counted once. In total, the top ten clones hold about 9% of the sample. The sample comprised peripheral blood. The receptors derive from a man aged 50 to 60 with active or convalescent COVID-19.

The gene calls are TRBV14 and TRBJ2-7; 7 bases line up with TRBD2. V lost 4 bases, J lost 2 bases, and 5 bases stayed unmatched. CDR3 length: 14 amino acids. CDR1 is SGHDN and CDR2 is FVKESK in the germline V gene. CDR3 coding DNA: TGTGCCAGCAGCCTATGGCGGGGGACCTACGAGCAGTACTTC. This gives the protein CASSLWRGTYEQYF.

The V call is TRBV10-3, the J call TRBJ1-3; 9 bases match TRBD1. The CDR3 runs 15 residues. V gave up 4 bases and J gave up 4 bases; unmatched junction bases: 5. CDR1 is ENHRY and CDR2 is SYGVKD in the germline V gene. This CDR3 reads CAISGPTGGGNTIYF. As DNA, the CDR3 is TGTGCCATCAGTGGGCCGACAGGGGGGGGAAACACCATATATTTT.

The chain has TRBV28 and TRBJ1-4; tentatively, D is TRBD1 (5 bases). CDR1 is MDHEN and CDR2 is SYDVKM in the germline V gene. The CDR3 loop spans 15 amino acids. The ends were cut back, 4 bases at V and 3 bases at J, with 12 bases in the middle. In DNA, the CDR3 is TGTGCCAGCAGTTCCAGGGTTATGGCTAATGAAAAACTGTTTTTT. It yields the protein CASSSRVMANEKLFF.

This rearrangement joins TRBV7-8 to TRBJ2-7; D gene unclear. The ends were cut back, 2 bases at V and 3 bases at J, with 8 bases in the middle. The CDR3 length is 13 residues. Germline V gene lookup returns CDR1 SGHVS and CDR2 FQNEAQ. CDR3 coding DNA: TGTGCCAGCAGCTTACGACTCTACTACGAGCAGTACTTC. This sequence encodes CASSLRLYYEQYF.

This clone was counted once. CDR3 sequence (DNA): TGCGCCAGCAGCTATAGACTGAGCGGGAGAACAGATACGCAGTATTTT. As protein: CASSYRLSGRTDTQYF. The genes are TRBV5-1 and TRBJ2-3; 8 nucleotides align to TRBD2. With 3 bases clipped from V and 3 bases from J, the junction kept 9 bases outside the gene matches. The CDR3 length is 16 residues. The germline V gene encodes CDR1 SGHRS and CDR2 YFSETQ.

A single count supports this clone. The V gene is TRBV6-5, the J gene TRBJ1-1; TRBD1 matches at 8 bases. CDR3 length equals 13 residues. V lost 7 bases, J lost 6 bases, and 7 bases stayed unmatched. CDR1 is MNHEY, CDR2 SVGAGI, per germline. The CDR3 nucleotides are TGTGCCAGCATGGGACAGGTGCATCCTGAAGCTTTCTTT. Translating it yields CASMGQVHPEAFF.

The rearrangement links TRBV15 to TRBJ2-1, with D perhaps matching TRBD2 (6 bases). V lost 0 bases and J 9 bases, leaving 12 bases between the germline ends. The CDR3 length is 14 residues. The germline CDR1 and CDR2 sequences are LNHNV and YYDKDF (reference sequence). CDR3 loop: CATSRDRGLTEQFF. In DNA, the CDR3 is TGTGCCACCAGCAGAGATCGGGGACTCACTGAGCAGTTCTTC.